This entry lists 29 T cell receptor beta chains sequenced from one sample in a study of T cells in Graves' hyperthyroidism and ophthalmopathy. Amplification targeted TCR beta CDR3 regions from RNA transcripts. TCR CDR3 regions were first amplified by RT-PCR with HTBI primers. A single record per CDR3 protein comes from TCRdb applying MiXCR to the multiplex PCR reads. The data contain a few hundred thousand distinct CDR3 sequences, about 15% of them singletons. The specimen sequenced was blood. Receptor source: a woman between 18 and 30 years old with Graves' hyperthyroidism.

This chain links TRBV27 with TRBJ2-2; no clear D gene. This CDR3 has 13 residues. CDR1 is MNHEY, CDR2 SMNVEV, per germline (reference sequence). V dropped 0 bases and J dropped 6 bases, with 5 bases sitting between them. The CDR3: CASSLSYSGELFF. The CDR3 DNA sequence: TGTGCCAGCAGTTTATCCTACTCCGGGGAGCTGTTTTTT.

J is TRBJ2-1 and V is TRBV20-1, with a weak D call TRBD2 (5 bases). V was shortened by 0 bases and J by 0 bases, with 15 bases between the two germline ends. The CDR3 is made up of 17 amino acids. Germline values: CDR1 DFQATT, CDR2 SNEGSKA (reference sequence). In DNA, the CDR3 is TGCAGTGCTAGAGATCCCCAGAGGAGGAGCTCCTACAATGAGCAGTTCTTC. It specifies CSARDPQRRSSYNEQFF.

This clonotype was seen many times. This chain joins TRBV7-2 and TRBJ1-1; maybe TRBD1 (6 bases). The CDR3 has 14 amino acids. V shed 3 bases and J shed 4 bases, with 12 bases lying between them. Germline V gene sequence: CDR1 SGHTA, CDR2 FQGNSA. The CDR3 sequence is CASSFWGAGTEAFF. The CDR3 DNA reads TGTGCCAGCAGCTTTTGGGGGGCCGGCACTGAAGCTTTCTTT.

This clonotype was counted many times. This chain connects TRBV13 to TRBJ2-2, with D unresolved. The V gene's germline CDR1 is PRHDT and CDR2 FYEKMQ (reference sequence). The CDR3 has 13 amino acids. With 3 bases removed from V and 6 bases from J, the gap between germline ends came to 8 bases. The chain's CDR3 is CASSFRGAGELFF. In nucleotides, the CDR3 is TGTGCCAGCAGCTTTCGCGGCGCCGGGGAGCTGTTTTTT.

The CDR3 DNA follows: TGTGCCAGCTCCCCAATGGGTGGCTCTTACTCCTACGAGCAGTACTTC. Its translation is CASSPMGGSYSYEQYF. The J gene is TRBJ2-7, the V gene TRBV27; no definite D call. V lost 8 bases and J lost 0, with 20 bases in between. CDR1 is MNHEY, CDR2 SMNVEV, per germline (reference sequence). CDR3 length: 16 residues.

This clonotype was recorded many times. J is TRBJ2-3 and V is TRBV18, with TRBD2 identical over 8 bases. The CDR3 has 16 residues. From germline, CDR1 is KGHSH and CDR2 LQKENI. Trimming took 4 bases from V and 2 from J; bases not matched to a gene: 8. CDR3 amino acids: CASSLLGGGYTDTQYF. Here the CDR3 DNA reads TGTGCCAGCTCACTCCTCGGGGGGGGCTACACAGATACGCAGTATTTT.

This clonotype has ten or more counts. V gene TRBV7-3 combines with J gene TRBJ2-4, with D perhaps TRBD2 (6 bases). The V and J ends lost 5 bases and 4 bases respectively, with 18 bases between them. This CDR3 has 16 amino acids. Looked up from germline, CDR1 is SGHTA and CDR2 is FQGTGA. CDR3 region: CASSPAGGLGKNIQYF. In DNA, the CDR3 is TGTGCCAGCAGCCCGGCCGGGGGTCTGGGGAAAAACATTCAGTACTTC.

This clonotype was picked up a small number of times. The rearrangement links TRBV7-9 to TRBJ1-2; D remains unclear. The CDR3 is made up of 14 amino acids. Germline-derived CDR1 and CDR2 are SEHNR and FQNEAQ (reference sequence). V was trimmed by 3 bases and J by 0 bases, leaving 8 bases between them. The chain's CDR3 is CASSFLGTNYGYTF. The CDR3 DNA reads as TGTGCCAGCAGCTTCTTAGGGACTAACTATGGCTACACCTTC.

This chain uses TRBV3-1 with TRBJ2-5; TRBD2 matches at 8 bases. The CDR3 totals 15 residues. J gave up 7 bases and V 4 bases, and 11 bases lay outside the gene matches. The germline gives CDR1 LGHDT, CDR2 YNNKEL (reference sequence). The CDR3 sequence: CASSPRAGDLRTQYF. The CDR3 nucleotides are TGTGCCAGCAGCCCCAGAGCGGGGGACCTCCGGACCCAGTACTTC.

J is TRBJ2-5 and V is TRBV19; TRBD1 aligns across 7 bases. The V and J ends lost 5 bases and 4 bases, in that order; junction bases with no gene match: 10. The CDR3 runs to 15 residues. Germline assignment: CDR1 LNHDA and CDR2 SQIVND (reference sequence). In DNA form, the CDR3 reads TGTGCCAGTAGTCCGGGACAGAAGCTTGGAGAGACCCAGTACTTC. Protein: CASSPGQKLGETQYF.

The rearrangement links TRBV19 to TRBJ1-6; TRBD1 matches 7 bases. J lost 13 bases, V lost 6 bases, and 9 bases had no gene match. The V gene's germline CDR1 is LNHDA and CDR2 SQIVND (reference sequence). The CDR3 sequence is 13 residues long. DNA for the CDR3: TGTGCCAGTAGCGGGACAGCCCAGGGGCCCCTCCACTTT. It encodes CASSGTAQGPLHF.

The sample holds many counts of this clonotype. The chain links TRBV30 to TRBJ2-7, with D tentatively TRBD1 (6 bases). This CDR3 is 15 amino acids long. Trimming took off 0 bases at V and 4 bases at J, with 16 bases between the two ends. CDR1 is GTSNPN, CDR2 SVGIG, per germline (reference sequence). This chain's CDR3 is CAWSVVRRGWYEQYF. CDR3 DNA: TGTGCCTGGAGTGTTGTGAGAAGGGGGTGGTACGAGCAGTACTTC.

This clonotype was seen a handful of times. The chain has TRBV27 and TRBJ2-5; TRBD2 is a possible D gene (5 bases). V was pared by 8 bases and J by 3 bases, with 10 bases between. The germline gives CDR1 MNHEY, CDR2 SMNVEV (reference sequence). This CDR3 spans 12 amino acids. The CDR3 coding sequence is TGTGCCAGCGGACTGAGGGAAGAGACCCAGTACTTC. This codes for CASGLREETQYF.

Ten or more counts support this clonotype. V and J are TRBV20-1 and TRBJ2-5, with D tentatively TRBD1 (6 bases). Trimming removed 0 bases from V and 7 bases from J, with 18 bases in between. Looked up from germline, CDR1 is DFQATT and CDR2 is SNEGSKA (reference sequence). The CDR3 is 15 amino acids. CDR3 bases: TGCAGTGCTAGAGATCAGGGGCAGGTGGTCGGGACCCAGTACTTC. Protein: CSARDQGQVVGTQYF.

This clonotype has at least ten counts. The rearrangement joins TRBV6-1 to TRBJ2-3; D is perhaps TRBD1 (5 bases). This CDR3 is built from 15 residues. In germline, CDR1 is MNHNS, CDR2 SASEGT. V lost 9 bases, J lost 3 bases, and 19 bases lay in between. CDR3 sequence reads: CASSLRASGTDTQYF. The CDR3, as DNA: TGTGCCAGTTCTCTCCGGGCCTCAGGGACAGATACGCAGTATTTT.

This clonotype was picked up a small number of times. The rearrangement joins TRBV19 to TRBJ1-1; D remains unclear. CDR3 length: 11 amino acids. Per the germline V gene, CDR1 is LNHDA and CDR2 is SQIVND (reference sequence). Trimming cost V 6 bases and J 2 bases, with 4 bases left between them. The CDR3 nucleotides read TGTGCCAGTAGATTTAACACTGAAGCTTTCTTT. Translating it yields CASRFNTEAFF. The full variable domain, its missing parts supplied by reference TRBV19 and TRBJ1-1, is DGGITQSPKYLFRKEGQNVTLSCEQNLNHDAMYWYRQDPGQGLRLIYYSQIVNDFQKGDIAEGYSVSREKKESFPLTVTSAQKNPTAFYLCASRFNTEAFFGQGTRLTVV.

This clonotype has more than one count but fewer than ten. The rearrangement links TRBV7-3 to TRBJ2-7; 9 bases agree with TRBD2. The CDR3 consists of 15 residues. The trim removed 4 bases at V and 1 base at J, leaving 5 bases unmatched. Germline V CDR1 and CDR2: SGHTA, FQGTGA. This CDR3 is CASSSVAGESYEQYF. CDR3 sequence (DNA): TGTGCCAGCAGCTCCGTAGCGGGGGAATCCTACGAGCAGTACTTC.

This clonotype has a count of ten or more. The chain recombines TRBV30 with TRBJ2-1; 9 bases map to TRBD2. Per germline, CDR1 GTSNPN and CDR2 SVGIG (reference sequence). The CDR3 totals 15 residues. The V and J ends lost 3 bases and 5 bases, in that order; junction bases with no gene match: 8. The CDR3 DNA follows: TGTGCCTGGAGCCCCCCCCTAGCGGGGAACAATGAGCAGTTCTTC. This encodes CAWSPPLAGNNEQFF.

This clonotype has ten or more counts. The chain recombines TRBV12-3 or TRBV12-4 with TRBJ2-7; possible D gene TRBD1, 8 bases. The ends were cut back, 5 bases at V and 2 bases at J, with 16 bases in the middle. This CDR3 contains 15 residues. For the CDR3, the DNA is TGTGCCAGCAGTCAGACAGGGGAGGGGACCTACGAGCAGTACTTC. It codes for CASSQTGEGTYEQYF.

V and J are TRBV7-8 and TRBJ1-1, with TRBD1 identical over 7 bases. The CDR3 runs to 14 residues. Germline trimming cut 3 bases from V and 6 bases from J; bases unmatched to any gene: 7. CDR1 is SGHVS and CDR2 is FQNEAQ in the germline V gene. CDR3 nucleotides: TGTGCCAGCAGCTTGGAGGGACAGTGGGCTGAAGCTTTCTTT. Amino acid sequence: CASSLEGQWAEAFF.

This clonotype was seen ten or more times. The chain carries TRBV7-3 and TRBJ2-2; the match to TRBD1 covers 8 bases. There are 15 residues in the CDR3. CDR1 SGHTA and CDR2 FQGTGA come from the germline V gene. Trimming took 8 bases from V and 7 from J; bases not matched to a gene: 12. The CDR3 spells CASCVSGQAHGELFF. CDR3 coding DNA: TGTGCCAGCTGCGTTTCGGGACAGGCCCACGGGGAGCTGTTTTTT.

In its sample, this clonotype was seen many times. The chain employs TRBV30 and TRBJ2-7, with a tentative D call TRBD1 (6 bases). V was cut by 0 bases and J by 6 bases, with 6 bases left in between. This CDR3 has 11 amino acids. Germline V gene lookup returns CDR1 GTSNPN and CDR2 SVGIG (reference sequence). For the CDR3, the DNA is TGTGCCTGGAGTGTACAGGGCGAGCAGTACTTC. This translates into CAWSVQGEQYF.

This clonotype was picked up a small number of times. The chain uses TRBV7-2 and TRBJ2-1, with 7 bases matching TRBD2. V trimming: 4 bases; J trimming: 5 bases; junction bases outside the gene matches: 5. Germline V gene lookup returns CDR1 SGHTA and CDR2 FQGNSA. The CDR3 consists of 14 residues. The CDR3 DNA reads TGTGCCAGCAGCTGGCGGGAGCCCCACAATGAGCAGTTCTTC. Translation gives CASSWREPHNEQFF.

This clonotype has just a few counts. Just one base apart from a much larger clone, this may be a read error. V usage is TRBV7-8 and J usage is TRBJ2-7, with D possibly TRBD2 on 6 matching bases. The germline gives CDR1 SGHVS, CDR2 FQNEAQ. V was shortened by 5 bases and J by 7 bases, with 15 bases between the two germline ends. The CDR3 spans 13 residues. The CDR3 sequence: CASSPAPGGEQYF. The CDR3 nucleotides are TGTGCCAGCAGCCCGGCCCCTGGGGGGGAGCAGTACTTC.

This clonotype was counted ten times or more. V usage is TRBV12-3 or TRBV12-4 and J usage is TRBJ1-1; possibly TRBD1 for D (5 bases). V dropped 2 bases and J dropped 4 bases, with 11 bases sitting between them. The CDR3 is 14 amino acids. CDR3 amino acids: CASSLRGESTEAFF. Written as DNA, the CDR3 is TGTGCCAGCAGTTTACGGGGGGAGAGCACTGAAGCTTTCTTT.

This clonotype was observed at least ten times. The chain employs TRBV2 and TRBJ2-3; D possibly corresponds to TRBD2 (6 bases). Germline CDR1 reads SNHLY; CDR2 reads FYNNEI. The V end was cut by 2 bases, the J end by 0 bases, with 9 bases between. The CDR3 is made up of 15 amino acids. The CDR3 DNA follows: TGTGCCAGCAGTGAAAGCGGGTCTAGCACAGATACGCAGTATTTT. Its protein is CASSESGSSTDTQYF.

This clonotype has a count of ten or more. This chain connects TRBV2 to TRBJ1-2; D possibly corresponds to TRBD1 (6 bases). CDR3 length equals 13 residues. Germline-derived CDR1 and CDR2 are SNHLY and FYNNEI. Deletions cut 6 bases from V and 4 bases from J, with 12 bases between. The CDR3 nucleotides are TGTGCCAGCAGAAGGGACACCGGCTATGGCTACACCTTC. Residues: CASRRDTGYGYTF.

The chain is built from TRBV29-1 and TRBJ2-7, with D tentatively TRBD2 (5 bases). Looked up from germline, CDR1 is SQVTM and CDR2 is ANQGSEA. V dropped 5 bases and J dropped 3 bases, with 11 bases sitting between them. This CDR3 has 12 amino acids. The CDR3 protein is CSVRTRDYEQYF. CDR3 DNA: TGCAGCGTTCGGACGAGGGACTACGAGCAGTACTTC.

This clonotype was picked up many times. The rearrangement uses TRBV18 and TRBJ2-7; the D gene is possibly TRBD1 (6 bases). The CDR3 sequence is 15 residues long. Germline CDR1 and CDR2: KGHSH and LQKENI. V lost 1 base to trimming and J lost 3 bases, with 13 bases between them. DNA of the CDR3: TGTGCCAGCTCACCACGGGACACGGAACTCTACGAGCAGTACTTC. It specifies CASSPRDTELYEQYF.